This note documents a single T cell receptor (beta chain) sequence. The antigen remains unidentified. V lost 8 bases to trimming and J lost 1 base, with 9 bases between them. CDR1 MNHEY and CDR2 SMNVEV come from the germline V gene (reference sequence). The CDR3 spans 14 residues. The sample belongs to a study of T cell responses to AZD1222 COVID-19 vaccine. Assay: immunoSEQ multiplex PCR; the TCRdb copy retains only in-frame clones and omits some. The repertoire holds 45,000 to 65,000 clones, with approximately 88% as singletons. Investigators merged groups given second doses at roughly 4 or roughly 12 weeks. Study-wide results and caveats: Spike-specific TCR breadth and depth both grew after two AZD1222 doses. The repertoires were collected only after the peak T cell response.

The receptor was derived from an adult who received the AZD1222 COVID-19 vaccine. The starting material was peripheral blood, obtained 28 days after the second AZD1222 dose. V and J are TRBV27 and TRBJ2-6, with D hard to call. The CDR3 bases are TGTGCCAGCTGGCCTACTTCTGGGGCCAACGTCCTGACTTTC. It yields the protein CASWPTSGANVLTF.